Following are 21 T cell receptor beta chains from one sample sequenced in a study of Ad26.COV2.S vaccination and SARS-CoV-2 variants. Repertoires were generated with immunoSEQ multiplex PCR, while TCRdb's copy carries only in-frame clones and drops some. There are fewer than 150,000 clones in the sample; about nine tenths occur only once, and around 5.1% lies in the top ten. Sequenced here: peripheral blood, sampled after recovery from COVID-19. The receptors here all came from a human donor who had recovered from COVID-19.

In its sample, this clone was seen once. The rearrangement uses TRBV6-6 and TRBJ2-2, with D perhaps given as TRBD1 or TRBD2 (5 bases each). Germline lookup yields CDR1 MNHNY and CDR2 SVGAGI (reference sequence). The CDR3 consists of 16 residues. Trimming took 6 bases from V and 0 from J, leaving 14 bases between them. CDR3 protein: CASRDRQRTNTGELFF. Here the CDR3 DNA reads TGTGCCAGCAGGGATAGACAGCGGACGAACACCGGGGAGCTGTTTTTT.

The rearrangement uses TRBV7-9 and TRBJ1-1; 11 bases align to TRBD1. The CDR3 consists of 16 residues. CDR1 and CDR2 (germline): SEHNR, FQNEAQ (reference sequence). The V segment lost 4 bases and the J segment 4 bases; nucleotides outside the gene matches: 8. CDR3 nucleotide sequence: TGTGCCAGCAGCTCTTCTACCGGGACAGGGGGCACTGAAGCTTTCTTT. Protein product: CASSSSTGTGGTEAFF.

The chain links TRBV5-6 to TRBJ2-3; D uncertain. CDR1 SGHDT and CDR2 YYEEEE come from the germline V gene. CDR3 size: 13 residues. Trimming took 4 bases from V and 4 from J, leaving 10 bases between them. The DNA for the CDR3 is TGTGCCAGCAGCATTGGGTCCTCAGATACGCAGTATTTT. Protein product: CASSIGSSDTQYF.

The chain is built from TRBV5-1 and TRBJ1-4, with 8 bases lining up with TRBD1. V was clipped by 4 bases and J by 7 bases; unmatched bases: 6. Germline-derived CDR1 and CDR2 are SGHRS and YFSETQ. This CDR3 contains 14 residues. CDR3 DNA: TGCGCCAGCAGCCTGGACAGGGTAACTGAAAAACTGTTTTTT. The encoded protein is CASSLDRVTEKLFF.

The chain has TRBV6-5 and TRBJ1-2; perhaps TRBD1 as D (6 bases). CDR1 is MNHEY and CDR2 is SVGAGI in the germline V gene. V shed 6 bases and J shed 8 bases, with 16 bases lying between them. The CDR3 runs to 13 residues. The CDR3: CASSPGQFGGYTF. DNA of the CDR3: TGTGCCAGCAGCCCGGGACAATTCGGGGGCTACACCTTC.

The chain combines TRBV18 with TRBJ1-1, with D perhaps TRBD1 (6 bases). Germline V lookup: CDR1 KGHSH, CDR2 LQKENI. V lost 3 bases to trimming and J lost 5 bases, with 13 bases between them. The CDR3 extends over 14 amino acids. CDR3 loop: CASSPQGLGTEAFF. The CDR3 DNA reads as TGTGCCAGCTCACCGCAGGGGCTTGGGACTGAAGCTTTCTTT.

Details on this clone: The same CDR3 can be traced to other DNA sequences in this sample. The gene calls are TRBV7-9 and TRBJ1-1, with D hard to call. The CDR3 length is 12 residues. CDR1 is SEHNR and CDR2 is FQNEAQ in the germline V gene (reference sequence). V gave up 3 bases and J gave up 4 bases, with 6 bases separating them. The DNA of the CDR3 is TGTGCCAGCAGCTTTGTGGGCACTGAAGCTTTCTTT. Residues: CASSFVGTEAFF.

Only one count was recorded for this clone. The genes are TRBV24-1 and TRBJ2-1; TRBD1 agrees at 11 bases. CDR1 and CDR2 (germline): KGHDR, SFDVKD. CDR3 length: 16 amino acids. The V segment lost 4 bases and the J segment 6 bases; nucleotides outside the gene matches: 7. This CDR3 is CATSDTPGTGGNEQFF. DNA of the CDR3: TGTGCCACCAGTGACACCCCCGGGACAGGGGGCAATGAGCAGTTCTTC.

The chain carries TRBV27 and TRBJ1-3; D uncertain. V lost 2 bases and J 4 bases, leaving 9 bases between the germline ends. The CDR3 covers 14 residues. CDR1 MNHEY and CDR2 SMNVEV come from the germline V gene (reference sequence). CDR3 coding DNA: TGTGCCAGCAGTTTAACAGCCGGGGGAAACACCATATATTTT. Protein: CASSLTAGGNTIYF.

CDR3 DNA: TGTGCCAGCAGTTACATAGGTTTTGGCACAGATACGCAGTATTTT. Its translation: CASSYIGFGTDTQYF. The chain uses TRBV6-6 and TRBJ2-3; D is ambiguous. The germline gives CDR1 MNHNY, CDR2 SVGAGI (reference sequence). The CDR3 length is 15 residues. V was trimmed by 2 bases and J by 1 base, leaving 10 bases between them.

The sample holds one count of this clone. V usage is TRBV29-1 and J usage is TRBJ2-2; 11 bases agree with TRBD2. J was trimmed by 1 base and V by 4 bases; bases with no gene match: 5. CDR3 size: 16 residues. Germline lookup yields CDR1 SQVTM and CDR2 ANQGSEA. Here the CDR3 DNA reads TGCAGCGTTGCCGGTCTAGCGGGGGGGAACACCGGGGAGCTGTTTTTT. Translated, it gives CSVAGLAGGNTGELFF.

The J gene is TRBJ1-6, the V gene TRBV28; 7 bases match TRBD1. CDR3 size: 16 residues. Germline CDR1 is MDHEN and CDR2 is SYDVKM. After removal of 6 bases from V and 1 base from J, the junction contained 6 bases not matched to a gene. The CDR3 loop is CASRTQGGSYNSPLHF. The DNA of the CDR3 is TGTGCCAGCAGGACCCAGGGGGGATCCTATAATTCACCCCTCCACTTT.

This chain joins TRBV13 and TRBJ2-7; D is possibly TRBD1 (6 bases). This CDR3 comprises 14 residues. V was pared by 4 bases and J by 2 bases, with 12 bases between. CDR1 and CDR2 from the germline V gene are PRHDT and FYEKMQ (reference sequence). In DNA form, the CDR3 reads TGTGCCAGCAGCTCAGGGGCACGGCCCTACGAGCAGTACTTC. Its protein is CASSSGARPYEQYF.

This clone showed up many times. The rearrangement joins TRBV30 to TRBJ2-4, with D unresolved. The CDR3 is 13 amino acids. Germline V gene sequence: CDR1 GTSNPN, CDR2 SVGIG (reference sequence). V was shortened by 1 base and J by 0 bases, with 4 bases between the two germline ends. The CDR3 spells CAWSGLAKNIQYF. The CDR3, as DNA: TGTGCCTGGAGTGGTCTAGCCAAAAACATTCAGTACTTC. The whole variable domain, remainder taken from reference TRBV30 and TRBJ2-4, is SQTIHQWPATLVQPVGSPLSLECTVEGTSNPNLYWYRQAAGRGLQLLFYSVGIGQISSEVPQNLSASRPQDRQFILSSKKLLLSDSGFYLCAWSGLAKNIQYFGAGTRLSVL.

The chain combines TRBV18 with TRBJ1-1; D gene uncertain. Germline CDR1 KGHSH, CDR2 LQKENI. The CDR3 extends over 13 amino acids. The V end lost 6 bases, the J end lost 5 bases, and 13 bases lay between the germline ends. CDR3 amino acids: CASSRTDKTEAFF. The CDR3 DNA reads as TGTGCCAGCTCCCGGACTGACAAGACTGAAGCTTTCTTT. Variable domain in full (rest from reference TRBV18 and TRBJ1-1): NAGVMQNPRHLVRRRGQEARLRCSPMKGHSHVYWYRQLPEEGLKFMVYLQKENIIDESGMPKERFSAEFPKEGPSILRIQQVVRGDSAAYFCASSRTDKTEAFFGQGTRLTVV.

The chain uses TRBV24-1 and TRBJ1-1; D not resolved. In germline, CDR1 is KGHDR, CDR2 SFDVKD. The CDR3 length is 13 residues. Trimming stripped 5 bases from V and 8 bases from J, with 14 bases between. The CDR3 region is CATSAPPGGEAFF. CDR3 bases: TGTGCCACCAGTGCCCCCCCAGGAGGAGAAGCTTTCTTT.

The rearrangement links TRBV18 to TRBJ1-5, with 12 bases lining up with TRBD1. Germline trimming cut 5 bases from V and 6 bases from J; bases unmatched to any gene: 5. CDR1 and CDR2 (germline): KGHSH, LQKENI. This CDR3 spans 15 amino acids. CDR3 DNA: TGTGCCAGCTCAACGGGACAGGGGGCTGGTCAGCCCCAGCATTTT. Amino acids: CASSTGQGAGQPQHF.

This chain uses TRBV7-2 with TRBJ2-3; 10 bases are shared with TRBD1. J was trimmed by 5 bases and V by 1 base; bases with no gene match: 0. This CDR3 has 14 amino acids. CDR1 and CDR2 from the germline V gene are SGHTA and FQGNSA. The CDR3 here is CASSLGTGGDTQYF. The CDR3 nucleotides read TGTGCCAGCAGCTTAGGGACAGGGGGAGATACGCAGTATTTT.

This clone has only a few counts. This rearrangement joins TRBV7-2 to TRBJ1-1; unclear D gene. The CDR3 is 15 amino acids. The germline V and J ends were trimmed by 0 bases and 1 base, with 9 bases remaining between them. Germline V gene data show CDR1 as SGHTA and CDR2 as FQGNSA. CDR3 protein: CASSLAQFGNTEAFF. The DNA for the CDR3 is TGTGCCAGCAGCTTAGCGCAGTTTGGGAACACTGAAGCTTTCTTT.

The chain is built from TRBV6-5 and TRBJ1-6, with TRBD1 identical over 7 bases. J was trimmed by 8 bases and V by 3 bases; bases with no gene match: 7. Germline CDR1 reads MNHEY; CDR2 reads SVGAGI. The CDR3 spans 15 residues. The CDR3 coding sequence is TGTGCCAGCAGTTATAGTAACAGGGGTTATTCACCCCTCCACTTT. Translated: CASSYSNRGYSPLHF.

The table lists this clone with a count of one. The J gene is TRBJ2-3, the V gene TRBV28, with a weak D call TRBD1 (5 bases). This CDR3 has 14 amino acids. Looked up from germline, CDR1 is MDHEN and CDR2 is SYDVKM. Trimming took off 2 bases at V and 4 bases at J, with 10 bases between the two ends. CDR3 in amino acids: CASSLQGRPDTQYF. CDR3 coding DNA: TGTGCCAGCAGTTTACAGGGAAGGCCAGATACGCAGTATTTT. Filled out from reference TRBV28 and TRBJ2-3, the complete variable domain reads DVKVTQSSRYLVKRTGEKVFLECVQDMDHENMFWYRQDPGLGLRLIYFSYDVKMKEKGDIPEGYSVSREKKERFSLILESASTNQTSMYLCASSLQGRPDTQYFGPGTRLTVL.